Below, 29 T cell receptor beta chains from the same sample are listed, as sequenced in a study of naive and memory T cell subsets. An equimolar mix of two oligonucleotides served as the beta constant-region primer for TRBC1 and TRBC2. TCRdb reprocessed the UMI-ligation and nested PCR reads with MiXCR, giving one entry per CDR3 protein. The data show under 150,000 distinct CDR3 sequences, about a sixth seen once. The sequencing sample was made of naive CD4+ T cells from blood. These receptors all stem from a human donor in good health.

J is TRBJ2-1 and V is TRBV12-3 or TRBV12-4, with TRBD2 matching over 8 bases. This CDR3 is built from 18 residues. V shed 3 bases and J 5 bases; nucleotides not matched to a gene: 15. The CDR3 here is CASSLWLAGVTGNNEQFF. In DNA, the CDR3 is TGTGCCAGCAGTTTGTGGCTAGCGGGCGTCACGGGGAACAATGAGCAGTTCTTC.

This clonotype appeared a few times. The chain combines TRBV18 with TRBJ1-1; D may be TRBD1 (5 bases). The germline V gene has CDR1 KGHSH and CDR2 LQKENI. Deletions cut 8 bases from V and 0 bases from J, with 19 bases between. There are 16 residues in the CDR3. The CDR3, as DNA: TGTGCCAGCCGGGGGTTGGGCGCAGACATGAACACTGAAGCTTTCTTT. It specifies CASRGLGADMNTEAFF.

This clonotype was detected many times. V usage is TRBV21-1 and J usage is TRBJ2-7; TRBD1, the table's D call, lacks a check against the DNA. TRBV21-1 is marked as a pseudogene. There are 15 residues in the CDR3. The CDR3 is CASSKVGVVSHEQYF. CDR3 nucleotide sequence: TGTGCCAGCAGCAAAGTAGGGGTGGTGTCCCACGAGCAGTACTTC.

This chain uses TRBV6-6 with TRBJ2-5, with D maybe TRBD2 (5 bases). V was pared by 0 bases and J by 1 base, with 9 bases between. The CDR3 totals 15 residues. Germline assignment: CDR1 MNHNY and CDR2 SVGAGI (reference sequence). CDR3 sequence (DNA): TGTGCCAGCAGTTACTCGACGGGGAGCCAAGAGACCCAGTACTTC. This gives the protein CASSYSTGSQETQYF.

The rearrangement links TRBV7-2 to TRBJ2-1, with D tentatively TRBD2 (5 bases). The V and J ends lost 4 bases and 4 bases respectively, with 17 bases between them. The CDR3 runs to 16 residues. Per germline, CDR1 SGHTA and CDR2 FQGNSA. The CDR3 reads CASSSVSGWRYNEQFF. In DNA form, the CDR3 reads TGTGCCAGCAGCTCCGTTTCTGGGTGGAGGTACAATGAGCAGTTCTTC.

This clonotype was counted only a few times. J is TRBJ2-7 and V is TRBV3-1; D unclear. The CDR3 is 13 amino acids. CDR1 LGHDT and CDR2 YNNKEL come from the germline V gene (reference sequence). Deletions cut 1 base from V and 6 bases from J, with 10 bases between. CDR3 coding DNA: TGTGCCAGCAGCCAAGTGGAACTCGGCGAGCAGTACTTC. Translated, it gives CASSQVELGEQYF.

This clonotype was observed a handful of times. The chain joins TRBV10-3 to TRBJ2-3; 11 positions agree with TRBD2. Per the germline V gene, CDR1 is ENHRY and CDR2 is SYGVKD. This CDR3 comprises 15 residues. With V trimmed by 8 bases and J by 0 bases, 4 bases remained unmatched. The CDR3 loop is CAIRGTSGSTDTQYF. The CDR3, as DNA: TGTGCCATCCGAGGGACTAGCGGAAGCACAGATACGCAGTATTTT.

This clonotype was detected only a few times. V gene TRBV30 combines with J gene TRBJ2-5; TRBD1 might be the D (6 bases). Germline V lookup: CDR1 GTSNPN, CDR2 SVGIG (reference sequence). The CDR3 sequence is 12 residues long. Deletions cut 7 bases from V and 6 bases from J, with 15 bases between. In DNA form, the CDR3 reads TGTGCCTTCGGTGGTAGGGGGAAGACCCAGTACTTC. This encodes CAFGGRGKTQYF.

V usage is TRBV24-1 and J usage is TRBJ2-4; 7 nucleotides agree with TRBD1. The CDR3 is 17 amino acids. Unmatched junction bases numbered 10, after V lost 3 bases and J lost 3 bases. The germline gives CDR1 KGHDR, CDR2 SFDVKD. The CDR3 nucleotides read TGTGCCACCAGTGATAGACAGGGACGGGATGGCAAAAACATTCAGTACTTC. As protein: CATSDRQGRDGKNIQYF.

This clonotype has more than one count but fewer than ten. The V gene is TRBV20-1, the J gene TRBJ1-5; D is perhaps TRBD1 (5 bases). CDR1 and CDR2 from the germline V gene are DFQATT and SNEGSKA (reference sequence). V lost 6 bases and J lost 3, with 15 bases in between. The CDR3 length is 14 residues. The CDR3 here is CSAQSRDHNQPQHF. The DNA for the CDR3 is TGCAGTGCCCAGTCCCGGGACCACAATCAGCCCCAGCATTTT.

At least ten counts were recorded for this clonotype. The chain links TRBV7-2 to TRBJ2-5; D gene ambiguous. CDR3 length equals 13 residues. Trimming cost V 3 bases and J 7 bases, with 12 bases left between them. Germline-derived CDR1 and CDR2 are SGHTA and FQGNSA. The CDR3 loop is CASSFSFSGTQYF. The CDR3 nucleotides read TGTGCCAGCAGCTTCAGTTTCTCTGGGACCCAGTACTTC. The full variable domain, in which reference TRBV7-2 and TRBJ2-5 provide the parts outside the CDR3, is GAGVSQSPSNKVTEKGKDVELRCDPISGHTALYWYRQSLGQGLEFLIYFQGNSAPDKSGLPSDRFSAERTGGSVSTLTIQRTQQEDSAVYLCASSFSFSGTQYFGPGTRLLVL.

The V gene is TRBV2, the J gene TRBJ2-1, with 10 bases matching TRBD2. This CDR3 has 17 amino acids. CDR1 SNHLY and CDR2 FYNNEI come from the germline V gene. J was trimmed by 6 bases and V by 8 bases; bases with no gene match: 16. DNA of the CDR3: TGTGCCAGCGGCCTAGCGGGGGCCAGCTTGACGGGCAATGAGCAGTTCTTC. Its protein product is CASGLAGASLTGNEQFF.

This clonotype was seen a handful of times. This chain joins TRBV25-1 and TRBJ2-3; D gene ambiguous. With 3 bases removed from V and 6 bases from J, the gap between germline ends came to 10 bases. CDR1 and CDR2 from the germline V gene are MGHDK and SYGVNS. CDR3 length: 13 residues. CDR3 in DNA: TGTGCCAGCAGTGAGCCGGGTCTTGATACGCAGTATTTT. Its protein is CASSEPGLDTQYF.

The CDR3 DNA follows: TGTGCCAGCAGCTTAGGTGCGGCCTTACCAGAGCAGTACTTC. Protein: CASSLGAALPEQYF. The J gene is TRBJ2-7, the V gene TRBV7-2; D call uncertain. Trimming removed 1 base from V and 7 bases from J, with 14 bases in between. The CDR3 contains 14 residues. Germline V gives CDR1 SGHTA, CDR2 FQGNSA.

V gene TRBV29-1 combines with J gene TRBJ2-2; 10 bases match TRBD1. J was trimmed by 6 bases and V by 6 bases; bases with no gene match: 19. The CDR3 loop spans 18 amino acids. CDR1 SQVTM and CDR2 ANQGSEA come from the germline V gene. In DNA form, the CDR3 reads TGCAGCGTCGTATGGACAGGGGGTCGGCCACCTTTCTCCGGGGAGCTGTTTTTT. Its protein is CSVVWTGGRPPFSGELFF.

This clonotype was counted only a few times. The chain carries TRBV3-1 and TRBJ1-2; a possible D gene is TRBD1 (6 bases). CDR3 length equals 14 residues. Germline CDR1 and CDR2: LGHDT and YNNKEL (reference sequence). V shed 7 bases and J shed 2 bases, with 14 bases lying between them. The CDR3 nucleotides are TGTGCCAGCAAACAGGGAACCCCGAACTATGGCTACACCTTC. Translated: CASKQGTPNYGYTF.

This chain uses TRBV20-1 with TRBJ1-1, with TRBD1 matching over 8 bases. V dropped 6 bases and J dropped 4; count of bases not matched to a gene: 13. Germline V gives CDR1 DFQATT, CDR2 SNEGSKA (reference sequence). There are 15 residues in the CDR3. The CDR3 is CSALPARGRITEAFF. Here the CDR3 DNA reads TGCAGTGCCCTCCCGGCCAGGGGGCGAATCACTGAAGCTTTCTTT.

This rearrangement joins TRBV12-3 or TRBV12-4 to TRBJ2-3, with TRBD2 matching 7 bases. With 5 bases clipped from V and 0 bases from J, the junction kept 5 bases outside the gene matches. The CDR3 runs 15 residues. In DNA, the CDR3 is TGTGCCAGCAGTGAACGGGAGGCAAGCACAGATACGCAGTATTTT. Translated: CASSEREASTDTQYF.

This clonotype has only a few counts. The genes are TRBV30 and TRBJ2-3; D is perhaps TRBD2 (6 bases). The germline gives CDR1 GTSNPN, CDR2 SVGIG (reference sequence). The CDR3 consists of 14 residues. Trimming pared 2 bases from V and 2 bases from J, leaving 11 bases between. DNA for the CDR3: TGTGCCTGGAGTCATGAGGGACTCACAGATACGCAGTATTTT. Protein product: CAWSHEGLTDTQYF.

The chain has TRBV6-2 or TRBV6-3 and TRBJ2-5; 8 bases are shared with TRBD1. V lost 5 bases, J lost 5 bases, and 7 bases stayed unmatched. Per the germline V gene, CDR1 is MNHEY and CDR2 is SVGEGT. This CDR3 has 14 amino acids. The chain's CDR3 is CASSSRTGMETQYF. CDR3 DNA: TGTGCCAGCAGTAGCCGGACAGGGATGGAGACCCAGTACTTC.

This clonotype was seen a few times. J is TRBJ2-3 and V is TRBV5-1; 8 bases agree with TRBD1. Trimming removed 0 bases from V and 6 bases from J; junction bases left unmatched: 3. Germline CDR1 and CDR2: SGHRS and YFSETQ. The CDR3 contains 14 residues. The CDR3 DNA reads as TGCGCCAGCAGCTTGGTGGACAGGGAGGATACGCAGTATTTT. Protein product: CASSLVDREDTQYF. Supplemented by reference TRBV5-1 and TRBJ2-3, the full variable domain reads KAGVTQTPRYLIKTRGQQVTLSCSPISGHRSVSWYQQTPGQGLQFLFEYFSETQRNKGNFPGRFSGRQFSNSRSEMNVSTLELGDSALYLCASSLVDREDTQYFGPGTRLTVL.

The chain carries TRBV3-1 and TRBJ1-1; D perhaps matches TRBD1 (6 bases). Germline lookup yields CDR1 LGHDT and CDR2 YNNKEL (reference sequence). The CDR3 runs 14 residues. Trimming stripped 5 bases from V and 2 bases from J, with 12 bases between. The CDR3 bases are TGTGCCAGCAGCATCACAGGGATAAACACTGAAGCTTTCTTT. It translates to CASSITGINTEAFF.

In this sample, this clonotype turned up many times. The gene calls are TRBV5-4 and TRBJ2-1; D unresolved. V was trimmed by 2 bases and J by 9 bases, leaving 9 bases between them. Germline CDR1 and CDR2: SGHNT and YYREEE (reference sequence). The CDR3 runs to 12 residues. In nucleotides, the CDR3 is TGTGCCAGCAGCTTTGTTAGAAGTGAGCAGTTCTTC. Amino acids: CASSFVRSEQFF.

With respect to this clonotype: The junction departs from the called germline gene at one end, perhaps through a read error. Here the CDR3 DNA reads TGTGACAGCAGGATTGACAGGGAGAGCACTGAAGCTTTCTTT. Amino acids: CDSRIDRESTEAFF. This rearrangement joins TRBV5-6 to TRBJ1-1, with TRBD1 matching over 7 bases. In germline, CDR1 is SGHDT, CDR2 YYEEEE. The CDR3 has 14 amino acids.

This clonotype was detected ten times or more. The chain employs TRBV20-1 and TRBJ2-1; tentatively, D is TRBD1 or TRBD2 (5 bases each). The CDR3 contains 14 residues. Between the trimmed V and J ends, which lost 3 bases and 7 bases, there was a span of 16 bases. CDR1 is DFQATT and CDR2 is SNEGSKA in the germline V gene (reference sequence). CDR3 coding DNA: TGCAGTGCTAGTGGGGCGGGTCCCGAGAATGAGCAGTTCTTC. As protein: CSASGAGPENEQFF.

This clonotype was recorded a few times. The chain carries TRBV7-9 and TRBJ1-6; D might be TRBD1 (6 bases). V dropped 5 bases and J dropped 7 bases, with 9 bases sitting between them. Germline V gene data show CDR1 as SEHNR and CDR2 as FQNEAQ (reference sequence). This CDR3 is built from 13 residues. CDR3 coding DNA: TGTGCCAGCAGCCCCACAGGGAATTCACCCCTCCACTTT. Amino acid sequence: CASSPTGNSPLHF. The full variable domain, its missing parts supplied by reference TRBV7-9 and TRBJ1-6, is DTGVSQNPRHKITKRGQNVTFRCDPISEHNRLYWYRQTLGQGPEFLTYFQNEAQLEKSRLLSDRFSAERPKGSFSTLEIQRTEQGDSAMYLCASSPTGNSPLHFGNGTRLTVT.

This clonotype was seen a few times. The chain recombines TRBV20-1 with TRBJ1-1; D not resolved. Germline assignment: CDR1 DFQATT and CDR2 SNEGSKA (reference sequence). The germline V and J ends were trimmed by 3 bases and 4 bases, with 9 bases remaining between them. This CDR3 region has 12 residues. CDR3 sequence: CSASLSGTEAFF. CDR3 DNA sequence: TGCAGTGCTAGTTTGTCAGGCACTGAAGCTTTCTTT.

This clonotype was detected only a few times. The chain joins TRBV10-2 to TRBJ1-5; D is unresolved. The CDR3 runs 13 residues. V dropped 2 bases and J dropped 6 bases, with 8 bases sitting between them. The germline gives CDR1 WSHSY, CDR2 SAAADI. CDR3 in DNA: TGCGCCAGCAGTGAGAGGGTCCCTCAGCCCCAGCATTTT. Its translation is CASSERVPQPQHF.

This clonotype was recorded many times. This chain's CDR3 is CASSKPGQGRNQPQHF. The CDR3 DNA follows: TGTGCCAGCAGTAAACCGGGACAGGGCCGCAATCAGCCCCAGCATTTT. The V gene is TRBV6-6, the J gene TRBJ1-5, with 9 bases identical to TRBD1. J lost 2 bases, V lost 5 bases, and 7 bases had no gene match. There are 16 residues in the CDR3. The germline CDR1 and CDR2 sequences are MNHNY and SVGAGI (reference sequence).